Listed here is a single T cell receptor beta chain. The antigen remains unidentified. The CDR3 runs 13 residues. Germline CDR1 MDHEN, CDR2 SYDVKM. V was shortened by 2 bases and J by 2 bases, with 7 bases between the two germline ends. A multiplex PCR was run with 60 Vbeta primers and 13 Jbeta primers. Generated by immunoSEQ multiplex PCR, the TCRdb table keeps only in-frame clones and is missing some. The data show about 140,000 clones, over 60% seen once. This specimen belongs to a study of cytomegalovirus exposure and HLA in healthy donors. Study-wide results and caveats: Data from an earlier analysis indicated that most TCR beta V segments were productive either about 87% or about 30% of the time. Trimming of TCR beta V- and J-genes showed a link, identified in a later analysis, to a missense DCLRE1C variant. TCR beta sequences reportedly predicted most subjects' HLA-A and HLA-B alleles accurately.

The V call is TRBV28, the J call TRBJ2-7, with D unclear. Sequencing input: PBMCs. This TCR came from a female donor in good health and CMV-seronegative. The CDR3 coding sequence is TGTGCCAGCAGTTTACCAGACACCTACGAGCAGTACTTC. Translation: CASSLPDTYEQYF.